One T cell receptor (beta chain) is described in this entry. Germline V CDR1 and CDR2: SQVTM, ANQGSEA. Trimming removed 5 bases from V and 0 bases from J; junction bases left unmatched: 10. CDR3 size: 17 residues. Sequencing was performed with immunoSEQ multiplex PCR; in TCRdb, only in-frame clones are kept and a portion is missing. The data contain around 73,000 clones, roughly three quarters of them singletons. These data are taken from a study of blood T cell repertoires in COVID-19. Study summary: Sites across the United States, Italy and Spain contributed samples from acute and convalescent COVID-19. The cDNA or gDNA used as material had been derived from T cells, B-cell-depleted T cells, or PBMCs.

The chain has TRBV29-1 and TRBJ2-2; TRBD2 matches 9 bases. This TCR was recovered from a man in his sixties or seventies with COVID-19, enrolled during active disease. Sequencing was done on a sample of peripheral blood. CDR3 amino acids: CSVPPSGAFANTGELFF. The DNA for the CDR3 is TGCAGCGTTCCCCCTAGCGGGGCGTTCGCGAACACCGGGGAGCTGTTTTTT.